Following are 21 T cell receptor beta chains from one sample sequenced in a study of blood T cells in healthy people across ages. For the second PCR, which ran for about 7 to 11 cycles, a sample-barcoded 5' primer and a J-beta primer mix were used. TCRdb passed the 5' RACE reads through MiXCR, listing each CDR3 protein once. This sample has roughly 860,000 distinct CDR3 sequences; about 62% occur once, and the top ten carry about a quarter. The source material was blood. The receptors here all came from a man aged 30 to 39 in good health.

The chain combines TRBV20-1 with TRBJ2-2; D is possibly TRBD1 (6 bases). The germline CDR1 and CDR2 sequences are DFQATT and SNEGSKA (reference sequence). Trimming cost V 2 bases and J 6 bases, with 13 bases left between them. This CDR3 has 14 amino acids. CDR3 nucleotides: TGCAGTGCTAGAAAGCAGGGGTTTGCCGGGGAGCTGTTTTTT. This encodes CSARKQGFAGELFF.

The V gene is TRBV6-4, the J gene TRBJ2-1; 11 bases are a match to TRBD2. The CDR3 totals 15 residues. The V and J ends lost 5 bases and 10 bases, in that order; junction bases with no gene match: 10. Per the germline V gene, CDR1 is MRHNA and CDR2 is SNTAGT. This CDR3 reads CASSLLAGVVKEQFF. The CDR3 nucleotides read TGTGCCAGCAGTTTACTAGCGGGGGTAGTTAAGGAGCAGTTCTTC.

The CDR3 region has the DNA TGCAGCGTTGAGGCAGCCTCTCCCTACGAGCAGTACTTC. It is translated as CSVEAASPYEQYF. The gene calls are TRBV29-1 and TRBJ2-7; D is unclear. V lost 3 bases, J lost 2 bases, and 11 bases lay in between. The CDR3 has 13 amino acids. Germline-derived CDR1 and CDR2 are SQVTM and ANQGSEA.

The chain links TRBV7-2 to TRBJ2-1, with D perhaps matching TRBD1 (6 bases). Per the germline V gene, CDR1 is SGHTA and CDR2 is FQGNSA. Trimming took 5 bases from V and 4 from J, leaving 12 bases between them. The CDR3 runs to 14 residues. In DNA, the CDR3 is TGTGCCAGCAGCAAACGACAGGAGTACAATGAGCAGTTCTTC. Protein product: CASSKRQEYNEQFF.

The chain carries TRBV3-1 and TRBJ2-4, with TRBD2 as a possible D gene (6 bases). Judging by the DNA end, TRBJ2-7 fits better; the J call may be wrong. CDR1 and CDR2 (germline): LGHDT, YNNKEL (reference sequence). The CDR3 spans 15 residues. The CDR3 sequence is CASSQELASKSEQYF. DNA of the CDR3: TGTGCCAGCAGCCAAGAGCTAGCGTCGAAAAGCGAGCAGTACTTC.

This clonotype was seen a handful of times. J is TRBJ2-4 and V is TRBV4-3; D unclear. V lost 3 bases and J lost 6, with 18 bases in between. Per germline, CDR1 LGHNA and CDR2 YSLEER. The CDR3 consists of 16 residues. CDR3 protein: CASSQSLGMSGNIQYF. The DNA of the CDR3 is TGCGCCAGCAGCCAGTCTCTAGGGATGTCGGGAAACATTCAGTACTTC.

The chain has TRBV10-3 and TRBJ1-2; tentative D call: TRBD1 (6 bases). Germline assignment: CDR1 ENHRY and CDR2 SYGVKD. Deletions cut 2 bases from V and 4 bases from J, with 11 bases between. The CDR3 runs 14 residues. DNA of the CDR3: TGTGCCATCAGTGAGCGGACAGACCTCTATGGCTACACCTTC. Translation: CAISERTDLYGYTF.

The chain joins TRBV7-4 to TRBJ1-5; 9 bases agree with TRBD1. The CDR3 is 15 residues long. In germline, CDR1 is SGHVT, CDR2 SQSDAQ. With 5 bases clipped from V and 6 bases from J, the junction kept 8 bases outside the gene matches. CDR3 sequence reads: CASSMGTGKIQPQHF. The CDR3 DNA is TGTGCCAGCAGCATGGGGACAGGGAAGATTCAGCCCCAGCATTTT.

A note on this clonotype: This may come from a read error, since a much larger clone is one base off. The chain uses TRBV7-2 and TRBJ1-5; tentatively, D is TRBD1 (5 bases). The CDR3 runs 13 residues. Germline assignment: CDR1 SGHTA and CDR2 FQGNSA. CDR3: CASNLQGNQPQHF. As DNA, the CDR3 is TGTGCCAGCAACTTACAGGGCAATCAGCCCCAGCATTTT.

The chain employs TRBV14 and TRBJ2-1; no clear D. The CDR3 runs to 15 residues. From germline, CDR1 is SGHDN and CDR2 FVKESK. The V end was cut by 1 base, the J end by 7 bases, with 14 bases between. CDR3 amino acids: CASSQGATERNEQFF. CDR3 coding DNA: TGTGCCAGCAGCCAAGGGGCGACCGAACGGAATGAGCAGTTCTTC.

Only a few counts were recorded for this clonotype. The gene calls are TRBV29-1 and TRBJ2-3, with D possibly matching TRBD2 (5 bases). V lost 1 base and J lost 9, with 11 bases in between. Germline values: CDR1 SQVTM, CDR2 ANQGSEA. CDR3 length: 12 residues. The CDR3 DNA reads TGCAGCGTTGAAGTCTCGGAGGAGACGCAGTATTTT. Encoded protein: CSVEVSEETQYF.

The V and J genes are TRBV6-5 and TRBJ1-5; D is undetermined. This CDR3 has 16 residues. Germline loops: CDR1 MNHEY, CDR2 SVGAGI. V was pared by 6 bases and J by 2 bases, with 17 bases between. CDR3 protein: CASRPFLAEGNQPQHF. CDR3 DNA: TGTGCCAGCAGGCCCTTTTTGGCCGAGGGCAATCAGCCCCAGCATTTT.

The table lists this clonotype with a few counts. The chain uses TRBV12-3 or TRBV12-4 and TRBJ2-1; TRBD2 agrees at 9 bases. The CDR3 is 16 amino acids. V shed 2 bases, J shed 4 bases, and the junction held 6 bases outside the gene matches. The CDR3 sequence is CASSLSVAGVYNEQFF. In nucleotides, the CDR3 is TGTGCCAGCAGTTTATCGGTAGCGGGGGTATACAATGAGCAGTTCTTC.

The chain uses TRBV20-1 and TRBJ2-1; 14 bases align to TRBD2. The ends lost 1 base at V and 4 bases at J; junction bases unmatched: 15. Looked up from germline, CDR1 is DFQATT and CDR2 is SNEGSKA (reference sequence). The CDR3 is 20 amino acids. The CDR3 DNA reads as TGCAGTGCTAGAGTAGGAAGGGGACTAGCGGGGGACCTCAATTACAATGAGCAGTTCTTC. This sequence encodes CSARVGRGLAGDLNYNEQFF.

This chain links TRBV14 with TRBJ2-6; the D is unclear. The V end was cut by 0 bases, the J end by 3 bases, with 9 bases between. The CDR3 runs 16 residues. CDR1 SGHDN and CDR2 FVKESK come from the germline V gene. CDR3 protein: CASSQDWTGGANVLTF. As DNA, the CDR3 is TGTGCCAGCAGCCAAGATTGGACGGGTGGGGCCAACGTCCTGACTTTC.

In this sample, this clonotype turned up once. The chain employs TRBV28 and TRBJ2-1; no firm D call. The better agreement between TRBJ2-7 and the DNA end casts doubt on the J call. Germline lookup yields CDR1 MDHEN and CDR2 SYDVKM. The CDR3 is 12 amino acids. CDR3 nucleotides: TGTGCCAGCAGGAAAGGGTACTACGAGCAGTACTTC. Residues: CASRKGYYEQYF.

The chain uses TRBV24-1 and TRBJ2-3, with D perhaps matching TRBD1 (6 bases). With 3 bases removed from V and 4 bases from J, the gap between germline ends came to 10 bases. There are 14 residues in the CDR3. CDR1 is KGHDR, CDR2 SFDVKD, per germline. The CDR3 nucleotides are TGTGCCACCAGTGATCCTAACAGGGCAGATACGCAGTATTTT. This sequence encodes CATSDPNRADTQYF.

This clonotype was recorded a few times. The chain links TRBV5-1 to TRBJ2-1; D is possibly TRBD1 (6 bases). Germline CDR1 is SGHRS and CDR2 is YFSETQ. V was pared by 3 bases and J by 7 bases, with 14 bases between. This CDR3 has 14 amino acids. CDR3: CASSSWGQSNEQFF. In DNA, the CDR3 is TGCGCCAGCAGCTCGTGGGGGCAGTCGAATGAGCAGTTCTTC.

The V and J genes are TRBV28 and TRBJ1-6; D unresolved. The CDR3 has 13 amino acids. Germline lookup yields CDR1 MDHEN and CDR2 SYDVKM. Trimming left V 4 bases short and J 7 bases short, with 8 bases between. CDR3: CASSSTWNSPLHF. DNA of the CDR3: TGTGCCAGCAGTTCTACTTGGAATTCACCCCTCCACTTT.

The rearrangement links TRBV3-1 to TRBJ1-4; D remains ambiguous. Between the trimmed V and J ends, which lost 4 bases and 4 bases, there was a span of 10 bases. CDR3 length: 14 residues. The germline V gene has CDR1 LGHDT and CDR2 YNNKEL (reference sequence). CDR3 sequence: CASSPLPGNEKLFF. CDR3 DNA sequence: TGTGCCAGCAGCCCCCTTCCGGGTAATGAAAAACTGTTTTTT.

This clonotype was recorded a few times. The rearrangement links TRBV12-3 or TRBV12-4 to TRBJ1-2; unclear D gene. The CDR3 is 12 amino acids. V dropped 5 bases and J dropped 7 bases, with 11 bases sitting between them. The CDR3 DNA reads as TGTGCCAGCAGTCCAACAGCAAGTGGCTACACCTTC. It yields the protein CASSPTASGYTF.